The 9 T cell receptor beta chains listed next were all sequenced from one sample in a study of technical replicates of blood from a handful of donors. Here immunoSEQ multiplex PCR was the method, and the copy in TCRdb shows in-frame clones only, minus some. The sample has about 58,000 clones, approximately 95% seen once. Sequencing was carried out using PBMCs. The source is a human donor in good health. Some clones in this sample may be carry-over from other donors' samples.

The CDR3 bases are TGTGCCTGGAGTGTTGGGACAGGGTTGGCGGAGACCCAGTACTTC. Amino acid sequence: CAWSVGTGLAETQYF. The chain combines TRBV30 with TRBJ2-5, with 9 bases matching TRBD1. CDR3 length: 15 residues. CDR1 is GTSNPN, CDR2 SVGIG, per germline (reference sequence). The J segment lost 5 bases and the V segment lost 0 bases, leaving 7 bases of the junction unmatched.

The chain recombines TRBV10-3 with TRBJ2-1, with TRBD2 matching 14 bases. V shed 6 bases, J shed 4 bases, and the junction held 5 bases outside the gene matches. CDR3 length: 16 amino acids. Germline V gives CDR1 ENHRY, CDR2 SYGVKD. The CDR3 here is CAISPGTSGGYNEQFF. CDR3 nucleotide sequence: TGTGCCATCAGCCCCGGGACTAGCGGGGGATACAATGAGCAGTTCTTC.

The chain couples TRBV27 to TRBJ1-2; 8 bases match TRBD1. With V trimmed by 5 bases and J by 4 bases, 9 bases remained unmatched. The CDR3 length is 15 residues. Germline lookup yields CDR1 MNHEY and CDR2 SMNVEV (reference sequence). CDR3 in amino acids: CASSPRDRPTYGYTF. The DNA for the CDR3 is TGTGCCAGCAGTCCACGGGACAGGCCTACCTATGGCTACACCTTC.

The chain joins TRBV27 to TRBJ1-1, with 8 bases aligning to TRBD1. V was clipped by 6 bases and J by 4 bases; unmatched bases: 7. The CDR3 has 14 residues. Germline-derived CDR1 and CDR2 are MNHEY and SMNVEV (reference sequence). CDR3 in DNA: TGTGCCAGCAGCTCAGGGGGCTCGGGCACTGAAGCTTTCTTT. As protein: CASSSGGSGTEAFF.

The DNA of the CDR3 is TGTGCCAGCAGCCCGCTAGCGGGGGGGAATGAGCAGTTCTTC. This codes for CASSPLAGGNEQFF. V and J are TRBV9 and TRBJ2-1; TRBD2 matches at 12 bases. The junction had 3 bases not matched to a gene; V was cut back by 4 bases and J by 7 bases. This CDR3 spans 14 amino acids. Per the germline V gene, CDR1 is SGDLS and CDR2 is YYNGEE.

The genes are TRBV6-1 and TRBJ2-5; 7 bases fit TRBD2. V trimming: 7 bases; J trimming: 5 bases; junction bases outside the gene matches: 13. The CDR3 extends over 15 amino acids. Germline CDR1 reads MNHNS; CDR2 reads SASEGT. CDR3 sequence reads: CASIRAGDAWETQYF. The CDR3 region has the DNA TGTGCCAGCATACGGGCGGGGGATGCCTGGGAGACCCAGTACTTC.

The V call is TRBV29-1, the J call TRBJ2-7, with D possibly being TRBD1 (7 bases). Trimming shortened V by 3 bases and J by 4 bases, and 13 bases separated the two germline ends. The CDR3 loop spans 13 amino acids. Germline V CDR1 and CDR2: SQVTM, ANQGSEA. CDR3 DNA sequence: TGCAGCGTTGACGCGGCAGGGGGGTACGAGCAGTACTTC. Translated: CSVDAAGGYEQYF.

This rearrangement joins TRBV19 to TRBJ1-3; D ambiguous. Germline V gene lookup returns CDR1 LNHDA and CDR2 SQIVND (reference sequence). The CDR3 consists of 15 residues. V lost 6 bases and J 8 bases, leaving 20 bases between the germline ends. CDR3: CASSTPGIKRDTIYF. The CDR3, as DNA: TGTGCCAGTAGCACCCCCGGGATCAAACGGGACACCATATATTTT.

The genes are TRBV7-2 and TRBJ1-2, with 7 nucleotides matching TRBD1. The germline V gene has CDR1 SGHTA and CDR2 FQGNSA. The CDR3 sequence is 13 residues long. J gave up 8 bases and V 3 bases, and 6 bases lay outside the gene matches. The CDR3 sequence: CASSLRGRGGYTF. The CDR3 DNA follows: TGTGCCAGCAGCTTGAGGGGGCGAGGAGGCTACACCTTC.